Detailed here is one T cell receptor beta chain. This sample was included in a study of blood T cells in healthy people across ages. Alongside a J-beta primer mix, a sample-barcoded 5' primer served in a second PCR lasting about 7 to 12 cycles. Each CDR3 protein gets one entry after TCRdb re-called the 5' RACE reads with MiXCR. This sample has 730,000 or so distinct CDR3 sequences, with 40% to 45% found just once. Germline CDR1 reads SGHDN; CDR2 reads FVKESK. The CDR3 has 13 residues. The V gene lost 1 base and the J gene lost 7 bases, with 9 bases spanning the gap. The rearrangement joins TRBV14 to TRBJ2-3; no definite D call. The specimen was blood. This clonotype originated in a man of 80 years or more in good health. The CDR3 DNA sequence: TGTGCCAGCAGCCAAGTTGGCACTAATACGCAGTATTTT. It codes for CASSQVGTNTQYF.